The text below deals with one T cell receptor (beta chain). Its antigen is currently unknown. The assay was immunoSEQ multiplex PCR, and TCRdb's table has in-frame clones only and misses some. The sample consists of around 2.3 million clones, around 95% of them appearing once. Deletions cut 5 bases from V and 4 bases from J, with 12 bases between. CDR3 length equals 13 residues. The germline V gene has CDR1 SGHRS and CDR2 YFSETQ. Naive CD45RA+ and memory CD45RA-negative subsets were split from CD4+ cells. This entry is derived from a study of shared clonotypes between healthy human individuals. Whole-study results and caveats: Rarefaction gave evidence that sorted-subset sequencing remained incomplete despite large depth.

This clonotype originated in a man between 18 and 35 years old in good health. V and J are TRBV5-1 and TRBJ1-2; D is perhaps TRBD1 (6 bases). Sequenced input: naive CD4+ T cells sorted from blood. Documented subset: CD45RA+ positively selected. CDR3 sequence reads: CASRPQGGYGYTF. In DNA form, the CDR3 reads TGCGCCAGCAGGCCACAGGGTGGCTATGGCTACACCTTC.